This T cell receptor (beta chain) derives from a study of shared clonotypes between healthy human individuals. Study summary: For every donor, three CD4 naive, three CD4 memory, two CD8 naive and one CD8 memory plates were used. Study-wide findings and caveats: The naive CD4 repertoires of a handful of donors were compared, and approximately 5% of clonotypes were shared. Memory subsets had estimated richness that was generally smaller than that of naive subsets.

This clone has a single count. Its target is not known. Produced via immunoSEQ multiplex PCR; TCRdb's table is partial and in-frame only. The sample yields around 650,000 clones, approximately 96% seen once. The CDR3 totals 17 residues. Germline CDR1 is SGHAT and CDR2 is FQNNGV. V lost 3 bases to trimming and J lost 4 bases, with 21 bases between them. Terminally differentiated effector memory CD45RA+ cells were left out of the naive CD8 fraction, which was CD45RO-negative and positively selected for CCR7. Donors had no recently reported acute infections or vaccinations and were HIV-negative. This chain uses TRBV11-2 with TRBJ1-1; tentatively, D is TRBD1 (6 bases). Sequences were obtained from naive CD8+ T cells sorted from blood. The clonotype comes from a woman younger than 45 in good health. The CDR3, as DNA: TGTGCCAGCAGCTTTACCAGGGGAGGAGGATCGGGCACTGAAGCTTTCTTT. As protein: CASSFTRGGGSGTEAFF.